A single sample gave rise to the 3 T cell receptor beta chains below, sequenced in a study of shared clonotypes between healthy human individuals. Clones were sequenced by immunoSEQ multiplex PCR, and TCRdb holds only the in-frame ones, with some missing. The sample yields 2 million to 2.5 million clones, 90% to 96% seen once. The sequencing sample was made of naive CD4+ T cells sorted from blood. As to subset: CD45RA+ positively selected. These receptors all come from a young man in good health.

V and J are TRBV5-1 and TRBJ2-3, with 9 positions matching TRBD2. The V segment lost 3 bases and the J segment 4 bases; nucleotides outside the gene matches: 12. This CDR3 has 17 residues. Germline V CDR1 and CDR2: SGHRS, YFSETQ. The CDR3 nucleotides are TGCGCCAGCAGCTCCCGGTCGGCGGGGGGGCGGTCAGATACGCAGTATTTT. It codes for CASSSRSAGGRSDTQYF.

The genes are TRBV30 and TRBJ1-3; no definite D call. V lost 1 base and J lost 1, with 26 bases in between. Germline assignment: CDR1 GTSNPN and CDR2 SVGIG (reference sequence). This CDR3 spans 20 amino acids. The CDR3 sequence: CAWSAVRTSTVPRSGNTIYF. The DNA of the CDR3 is TGTGCCTGGAGTGCTGTGCGGACGTCCACAGTCCCTCGGTCTGGAAACACCATATATTTT.

V is TRBV4-1 and J is TRBJ2-2; the match to TRBD1 covers 7 bases. V shed 4 bases, J shed 4 bases, and the junction held 6 bases outside the gene matches. This CDR3 contains 15 residues. In germline, CDR1 is MGHRA, CDR2 YSYEKL. The CDR3 coding sequence is TGCGCCAGCAGCCCCCGACAGGGCTCCACCGGGGAGCTGTTTTTT. Protein product: CASSPRQGSTGELFF.